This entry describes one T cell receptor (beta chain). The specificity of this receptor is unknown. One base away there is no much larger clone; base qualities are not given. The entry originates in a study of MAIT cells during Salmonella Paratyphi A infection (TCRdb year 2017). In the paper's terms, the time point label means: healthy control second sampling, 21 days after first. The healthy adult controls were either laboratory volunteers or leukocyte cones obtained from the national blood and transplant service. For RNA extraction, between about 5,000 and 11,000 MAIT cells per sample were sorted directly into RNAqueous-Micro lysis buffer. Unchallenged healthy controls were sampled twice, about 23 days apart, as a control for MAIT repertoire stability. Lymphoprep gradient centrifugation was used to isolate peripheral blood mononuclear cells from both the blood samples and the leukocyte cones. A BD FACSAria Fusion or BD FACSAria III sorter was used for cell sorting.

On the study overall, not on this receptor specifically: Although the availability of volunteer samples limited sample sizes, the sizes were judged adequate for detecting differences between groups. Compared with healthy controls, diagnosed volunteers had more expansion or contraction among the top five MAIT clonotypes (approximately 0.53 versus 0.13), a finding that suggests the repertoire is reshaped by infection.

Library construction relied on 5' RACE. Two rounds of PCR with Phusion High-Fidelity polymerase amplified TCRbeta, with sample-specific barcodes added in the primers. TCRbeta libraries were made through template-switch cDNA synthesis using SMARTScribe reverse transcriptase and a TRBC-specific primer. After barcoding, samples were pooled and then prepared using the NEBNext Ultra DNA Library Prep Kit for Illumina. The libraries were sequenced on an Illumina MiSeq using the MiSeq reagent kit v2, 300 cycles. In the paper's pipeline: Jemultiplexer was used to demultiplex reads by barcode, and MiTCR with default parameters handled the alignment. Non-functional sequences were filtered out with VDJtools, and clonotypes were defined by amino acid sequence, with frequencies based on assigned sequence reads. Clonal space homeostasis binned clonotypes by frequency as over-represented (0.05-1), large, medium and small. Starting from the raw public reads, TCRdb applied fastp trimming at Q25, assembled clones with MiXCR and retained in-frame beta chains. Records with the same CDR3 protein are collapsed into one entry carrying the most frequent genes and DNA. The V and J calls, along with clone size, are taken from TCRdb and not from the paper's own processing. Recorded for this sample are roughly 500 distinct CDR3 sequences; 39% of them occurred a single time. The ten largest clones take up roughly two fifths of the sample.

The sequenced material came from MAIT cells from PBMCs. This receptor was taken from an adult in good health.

The CDR3 protein is CSARAREGQYNEQFF. In nucleotides, the sequence is TGCAGTGCTAGAGCCCGGGAGGGACAATACAATGAGCAGTTCTTC. The V gene is TRBV20-1 and the J gene is TRBJ2-1; 8 junctional bases match TRBD2. The CDR3 starts with the cysteine, ends with the phenylalanine, and has 15 residues. The read is trimmed to its CDR3 DNA, 45 bases read in frame from base 1. V ends up 1 base short and J 4 bases short, with an unmatched junction base count of 6. The germline V gene (reference sequence) specifies DFQATT as CDR1 and SNEGSKA as CDR2.